This is a list of T cell receptor beta chains from one sample in a study of blood T cell repertoires in COVID-19. Libraries were prepared by immunoSEQ multiplex PCR; TCRdb keeps only in-frame clonotypes and omits some of them. The sample includes 95,000 or so clones, roughly 79% of them seen just once. The sample consisted of peripheral blood. The receptors were sampled from a man older than 75 with COVID-19, enrolled during active disease. Each CDR3 is given with its conserved first and last residue. Each record gives: J gene, clone size, D gene, V gene, CDR3 protein, CDR3 DNA. The D gene is left open where the match is weak. Expanded clones are given a class, and other clones once, few, many or no size at all.

TRBJ1-2 NA NA TRBV15 CATSDSLANYGYTF TGTGCCACCAGCGATAGTCTAGCTAACTATGGCTACACCTTC
TRBJ2-7 NA TRBD1 TRBV5-8 CASRDRGLDEQYF TGTGCCAGCAGAGACAGGGGGTTGGACGAGCAGTACTTC
TRBJ2-7 NA NA TRBV21-1 CASSEIRVSGTFSYEQYF TGTGCCAGCAGCGAAATAAGGGTTAGCGGGACCTTCTCCTACGAGCAGTACTTC
TRBJ2-7 NA NA TRBV12-3/TRBV12-4 CASSTYNEQYF TGTGCCAGCAGTACGTACAACGAGCAGTACTTC
TRBJ1-2 once NA TRBV2 CASSWAGDRDGYTF TGTGCCAGCAGCTGGGCAGGGGATCGGGATGGCTACACCTTC
TRBJ2-7 NA NA TRBV11-2 CASSFLASSYEQYF TGTGCCAGCAGCTTCCTAGCGTCCTCCTACGAGCAGTACTTC
TRBJ1-1 NA TRBD1 TRBV30 CATRGQGNTEAFF TGTGCCACTAGGGGGCAGGGGAACACTGAAGCTTTCTTT
TRBJ2-3 NA NA TRBV4-2 CASSQEWSQGGTDTQYF TGTGCCAGCAGCCAAGAGTGGTCCCAAGGGGGCACAGATACGCAGTATTTT
TRBJ1-1 NA TRBD1 TRBV4-2 CASSQPGQGATEAFF TGTGCCAGCAGCCAACCGGGACAGGGGGCCACTGAAGCTTTCTTT
TRBJ2-1 once TRBD2 TRBV19 CASSLSGRASYNEQFF TGTGCCAGTAGTCTTAGCGGGAGGGCGTCCTACAATGAGCAGTTCTTC
TRBJ2-6 NA NA TRBV11-1 CASSVQGIGANVLTF TGTGCCAGCAGCGTACAGGGAATTGGGGCCAACGTCCTGACTTTC
TRBJ2-5 NA NA TRBV7-7 CASSRRGETQYF TGTGCTAGCAGTCGAAGGGGAGAGACCCAGTACTTC
TRBJ2-7 once TRBD1 TRBV28 CASRAPGQTYEQYF TGTGCCAGCAGGGCACCGGGACAGACCTACGAGCAGTACTTC
TRBJ2-5 NA TRBD1 TRBV7-2 CASSPDRGRETQYF TGTGCCAGCAGCCCTGACAGGGGTAGAGAGACCCAGTACTTC
TRBJ1-3 NA NA TRBV18 CASSRAARTAGNTIYF TGTGCCAGCTCCCGAGCTGCGAGGACAGCCGGAAACACCATATATTTT
TRBJ1-1 NA NA TRBV5-1 CASSSTGIYTEAFF TGCGCCAGCAGCTCCACAGGGATTTACACTGAAGCTTTCTTT
TRBJ2-2 NA NA TRBV10-3 CAISGQVTNTGELFF TGTGCCATCAGTGGCCAGGTGACGAACACCGGGGAGCTGTTTTTT
TRBJ2-7 NA TRBD2 TRBV13 CASRSGTSGTHEQYF TGTGCCAGCAGATCCGGGACTAGCGGGACCCACGAGCAGTACTTC
TRBJ1-4 NA NA TRBV28 CASIAGLINEKLFF TGTGCCAGCATCGCGGGGCTGATTAATGAAAAACTGTTTTTT
TRBJ2-5 NA NA TRBV20-1 CSARDRETQYF TGCAGTGCTAGAGATCGTGAGACCCAGTACTTC
TRBJ1-5 once NA TRBV4-3 CASSQEYQGNQPQHF TGCGCCAGCAGCCAAGAGTATCAGGGAAATCAGCCCCAGCATTTT
TRBJ1-4 NA NA TRBV6-5 CATHLRDFEKLFF TGTGCCACCCATCTCAGGGACTTTGAAAAACTGTTTTTT
TRBJ2-1 once TRBD1 TRBV5-4 CASSWDRGRVNEQFF TGTGCCAGCAGCTGGGACAGGGGGCGCGTCAATGAGCAGTTCTTC
TRBJ2-2 once NA TRBV5-1 CASSLGVIRGTGELFF TGCGCCAGCAGCTTGGGTGTGATAAGGGGCACCGGGGAGCTGTTTTTT
TRBJ2-1 NA TRBD2 TRBV6-5 CASRPGLAFVDEQFF TGTGCCAGCAGGCCGGGACTAGCTTTCGTAGATGAGCAGTTCTTC
TRBJ2-1 NA TRBD2 TRBV7-2 CASRRTSGGLGNEQFF TGTGCCAGCAGGCGGACTAGCGGGGGACTCGGGAATGAGCAGTTCTTC
TRBJ1-2 NA NA TRBV27 CASRLGRKEGYTF TGTGCCAGCAGGTTGGGTCGGAAGGAGGGCTACACCTTC
TRBJ1-1 NA NA TRBV2 CASSSPGTANTEAFF TGTGCCAGCAGTTCCCCAGGGACTGCGAACACTGAAGCTTTCTTT
TRBJ1-4 once NA TRBV19 CASARYLPATNEKLFF TGTGCCAGTGCGAGGTACCTACCTGCAACTAATGAAAAACTGTTTTTT
TRBJ2-5 NA TRBD1 TRBV10-3 CAISESRNRGGETQYF TGTGCCATCAGTGAGTCGAGGAACAGGGGTGGGGAGACCCAGTACTTC
TRBJ1-5 NA NA TRBV6-1 CASSDRGVWQPQHF TGTGCCAGCAGTGACAGGGGTGTTTGGCAGCCCCAGCATTTT
TRBJ2-5 NA TRBD2 TRBV3-1/TRBV3-2 CASSLLAGEETQYF TGTGCCAGCAGCCTTCTAGCGGGAGAAGAGACCCAGTACTTC
TRBJ1-1 NA NA TRBV28 CASSPPRTANTEAFF TGTGCCAGCAGTCCCCCCCGAACAGCGAACACTGAAGCTTTCTTT
TRBJ2-3 few TRBD2 TRBV5-4 CASSSGLAGGYSTDTQYF TGTGCCAGCAGCTCTGGACTAGCGGGGGGATATAGCACAGATACGCAGTATTTT
TRBJ1-5 once NA TRBV15 CATSRAGFNQPQHF TGTGCCACCAGCAGAGCAGGGTTCAATCAGCCCCAGCATTTT
TRBJ1-1 few NA TRBV19 CASSHPRNTEAFF TGTGCCAGTAGTCACCCCAGGAACACTGAAGCTTTCTTT
TRBJ1-1 NA TRBD1 TRBV28 CASSLVTQGWGEAFF TGTGCCAGCAGTTTAGTAACACAGGGGTGGGGTGAAGCTTTCTTT
TRBJ2-6 medium-sized NA TRBV10-3 CATRSGFRPGANVLTF TGTGCTACCCGATCGGGATTTCGCCCAGGGGCCAACGTCCTGACTTTC
TRBJ2-7 NA NA TRBV5-5 CASSPGRTLEQYF TGTGCCAGCAGCCCGGGGAGAACTTTAGAGCAGTACTTC
TRBJ2-3 NA NA TRBV12-5 CASHGWQDTDTQYF TGTGCTAGTCATGGTTGGCAGGACACAGATACGCAGTATTTT
TRBJ1-5 NA NA TRBV30 CAWSPNSGLNQPQHF TGTGCCTGGAGCCCGAATTCCGGACTCAATCAGCCCCAGCATTTT
TRBJ2-2 NA TRBD1 TRBV2 CASSVRDSSNTGELFF TGTGCCAGCAGTGTCCGGGACAGTTCGAACACCGGGGAGCTGTTTTTT
TRBJ1-2 NA NA TRBV29-1 CSVATGRGVYGYTF TGCAGCGTTGCGACGGGGAGGGGCGTCTATGGCTACACCTTC
TRBJ1-2 few TRBD1 TRBV7-9 CASSSTGASDGYTF TGTGCCAGCAGCTCCACAGGGGCATCCGATGGCTACACCTTC
TRBJ1-2 NA TRBD1 TRBV11-2 CASSLSFRTGSGYTF TGTGCCAGCAGCTTATCATTTAGGACAGGGTCTGGCTACACCTTC
TRBJ2-1 few NA TRBV18 CASSPPGRQIYNEQFF TGTGCCAGCTCACCACCTGGTCGACAGATCTACAATGAGCAGTTCTTC
TRBJ2-7 few NA TRBV25-1 CASQNSGAREQYF TGTGCCAGCCAAAACTCAGGGGCTCGCGAGCAGTACTTC
TRBJ1-3 NA NA TRBV7-7 CASSLDGSSGNTIYF TGTGCTAGCAGCTTAGACGGGAGCTCTGGAAACACCATATATTTT